This paragraph covers one TCR beta chain sequence. Because the CDR3's place on the DNA is in doubt, the DNA is left out and the CDR3 is given as listed by TCRdb. Source study methods: Estimation of nucleated cell counts was performed using reference gene primer amplification. Profiling relied on immunoSEQ multiplex PCR, and the TCRdb table lists in-frame clones only, not all of them. V, J and clone size are taken as reported in that table, and D and trimming were inferred from the DNA itself. The sample has under 200,000 clones, about four fifths seen once. This entry comes from a study of blood T cell repertoires in COVID-19. Overall study context: COVID-19 samples, acute and convalescent, were from the United States, Italy and Spain.

The CDR3 is made up of 12 amino acids, end residues included. The germline CDR1 and CDR2 sequences are LNHDA and SQIVND (reference sequence). Among Cohort 3 donors, those recovered had two negative PCRs, clearance, or symptom resolution. The receptor was isolated from a middle-aged man who had recovered from COVID-19. The chain carries TRBV19 and TRBJ2-2; the listed D gene, TRBD2, was not tested against the DNA. The sample was PBMCs or T cells enriched from blood (not recorded which). The CDR3 spells CASSSGTGELFF.